This is a list of T cell receptor beta chains from one sample in a study of vaccination effects on CD4 cells after COVID-19. Their specific antigens are unknown. Produced via immunoSEQ multiplex PCR; TCRdb's table is partial and in-frame only. Found here are under 80,000 clones, roughly 72% of them singletons; the top ten hold roughly 1.2%. The specimen comprised CD4+ T cells from PBMCs cultured with HCoV-229E spike peptides, sampled after COVID-19 vaccination. These receptors all come from a human donor who received a COVID-19 vaccine. CDR3s include the opening cysteine and the closing phenylalanine or tryptophan. Each record gives: clone size, D gene, V gene, J gene, CDR3 DNA, CDR3 protein. A D gene is named only where the DNA matches it firmly. Rows give clone size only sometimes, using once, few, many, or a class for an expanded clone.

NA	NA	TRBV9	TRBJ2-5	TGTGCCAGCAGCGTAGGCGATAGTCGGGGAACCCAGTACTTC	CASSVGDSRGTQYF
NA	NA	TRBV5-6	TRBJ1-4	TGTGCCAGCCAGAGCAGATGGGGGGCAACTAATGAAAAACTGTTTTTT	CASQSRWGATNEKLFF
NA	TRBD1	TRBV12-3/TRBV12-4	TRBJ2-1	TGTGCCAGCAGTTACCGGGGACAGGGGCAATTCTTC	CASSYRGQGQFF
few	NA	TRBV7-6	TRBJ1-5	TGTGCCAGCAGCTTAGCGCGGAAGGGCGGACAGCCCCAGCATTTT	CASSLARKGGQPQHF
NA	TRBD1	TRBV9	TRBJ2-5	TGTGCCAGCAACCTTATTGGGGGACAGGAAGAGACCCAGTACTTC	CASNLIGGQEETQYF
NA	NA	TRBV7-2	TRBJ1-6	TGTGCCAGCAGCTTAGGTAGCTCCTATAATTCACCCCTCCACTTT	CASSLGSSYNSPLHF
few	NA	TRBV7-9	TRBJ1-1	TGTGCCAGCAGCGCCCTAGGCGGGGACACTGAAGCTTTCTTT	CASSALGGDTEAFF
NA	TRBD1	TRBV3-1/TRBV3-2	TRBJ2-3	TGTGCCAGCAGGCGGGGGACAGGGACAGATACGCAGTATTTT	CASRRGTGTDTQYF
NA	NA	TRBV18	TRBJ2-6	TGTGCCAGCTCACCAAGGCAGGGACTCCTCTCTGGGGCCAACGTCCTGACTTTC	CASSPRQGLLSGANVLTF
NA	NA	TRBV19	TRBJ1-1	TGTGCCAGTAGTATGGCAGGGGACACTGAAGCTTTCTTT	CASSMAGDTEAFF
NA	NA	TRBV7-3	TRBJ2-1	TGTGCCAGCAGCTTACAGGGAAGAAGGGGCGGGGACTACAATGAGCAGTTCTTC	CASSLQGRRGGDYNEQFF
NA	NA	TRBV5-1	TRBJ1-2	TGCGCCAGCAGCTTGGTTGTCACGGGAGCTAACTATGGCTACACCTTC	CASSLVVTGANYGYTF
NA	NA	TRBV7-8	TRBJ2-4	TGTGCCAGCAGCTTAGGGGGTCCAATAGCCAAAAACATTCAGTACTTC	CASSLGGPIAKNIQYF
few	NA	TRBV5-6	TRBJ1-2	TGTGCCAGCAGCTTGGGCGTACCTGGCTATGGCTACACCTTC	CASSLGVPGYGYTF
NA	NA	TRBV10-1	TRBJ2-1	TGCGCCAGCAGTGAGTCCCGTGTAATCGCCTACAATGAGCAGTTCTTC	CASSESRVIAYNEQFF
NA	TRBD1	TRBV5-1	TRBJ1-6	TGCGCCAGCAGCACCGGGACAGGGGGTAACTATAATTCACCCCTCCACTTT	CASSTGTGGNYNSPLHF
NA	TRBD2	TRBV9	TRBJ2-1	TGTGCCAGCAGCGTAGAGGCTAGCGGGGGGGCCCTATACAATGAGCAGTTCTTC	CASSVEASGGALYNEQFF
NA	TRBD2	TRBV7-8	TRBJ2-3	TGTGCCAGCAGCTTGTCGGCTAGCGGGGGGGCAGATACGCAGTATTTT	CASSLSASGGADTQYF
NA	NA	TRBV7-9	TRBJ2-5	TGTGCCAGCAGCTTCATTGGCGAAGAGACCCAGTACTTC	CASSFIGEETQYF
NA	NA	TRBV29-1	TRBJ2-1	TGCAGCGTGGGGTTTGAGTGGAATGAGCAGTTCTTC	CSVGFEWNEQFF
NA	NA	TRBV7-9	TRBJ2-2	TGTGCCAGCAGCCCCGGTCCTGAGGACAGAGGAGCTACCGGGGAGCTGTTTTTT	CASSPGPEDRGATGELFF
NA	NA	TRBV5-8	TRBJ1-1	TGTGCCAGCACCCAAACGGGGATAAGCACTGAAGCTTTCTTT	CASTQTGISTEAFF
NA	NA	TRBV9	TRBJ2-4	TGTGCCAGCAGCGGTTCGGGCCACCGCATTCAGTACTTC	CASSGSGHRIQYF
NA	NA	TRBV18	TRBJ1-3	TGTGCCAGCTCACCAGTCTATACTCTGATCGATGGAAACACCATATATTTT	CASSPVYTLIDGNTIYF
NA	NA	TRBV6-6	TRBJ2-3	TGTGCCAGCAGCCCCGTATCTACAGATACGCAGTATTTT	CASSPVSTDTQYF
NA	NA	TRBV5-4	TRBJ1-4	TGTGCCAGCAGCTTGTCGACAGCAACTAATGAAAAACTGTTTTTT	CASSLSTATNEKLFF
NA	NA	TRBV7-2	TRBJ1-1	TGTGCCAGCAGCCTGGGGGGGGCGGGAGGCACTGAAGCTTTCTTT	CASSLGGAGGTEAFF
once	TRBD2	TRBV9	TRBJ2-1	TGTGCCAGCAGCCCCAGACTAGCGGGGGGGAGTGAGCAGTTCTTC	CASSPRLAGGSEQFF
once	TRBD2	TRBV5-8	TRBJ2-3	TGTGCCAGCAGCTCCTCACGGACTAGCGGGTTCACAGATACGCAGTATTTT	CASSSSRTSGFTDTQYF
NA	NA	TRBV11-2	TRBJ1-2	TGTGCCAGCAGCCCCGGCGTGGGATCTAACTATGGCTACACCTTC	CASSPGVGSNYGYTF
NA	TRBD1	TRBV12-3/TRBV12-4	TRBJ1-1	TGTGCCAGCAGACGACAGGGGCGAACTGAAGCTTTCTTT	CASRRQGRTEAFF
NA	NA	TRBV30	TRBJ2-3	TGTGCCTGGAGTGTTGGGAGCACAGATACGCAGTATTTT	CAWSVGSTDTQYF
NA	TRBD1	TRBV18	TRBJ1-5	TGTGCCAGCTCACAAATGGGACAGGGTATCAATCAGCCCCAGCATTTT	CASSQMGQGINQPQHF
NA	TRBD1	TRBV28	TRBJ1-4	TGTGCCAGCAGCCGTCGACAGGGCTTCGAAAAACTGTTTTTT	CASSRRQGFEKLFF
once	NA	TRBV19	TRBJ1-2	TGTGCCAGTAGAGCCTCGGGGGCCGATGGCTACACCTTC	CASRASGADGYTF
once	NA	TRBV2	TRBJ2-5	TGTGCCAGCAGTGGGCGGCGGGGAGAGACCCAGTACTTC	CASSGRRGETQYF
NA	NA	TRBV3-1/TRBV3-2	TRBJ2-3	TGTGCCAGCAGCCAAGGACTAGAGCTCACAGATACGCAGTATTTT	CASSQGLELTDTQYF
NA	TRBD2	TRBV19	TRBJ2-2	TGTGCCAGTAGTATCCGTCGGACTAGCGGGGGATCCGGGGAGCTGTTTTTT	CASSIRRTSGGSGELFF
NA	NA	TRBV7-9	TRBJ2-2	TGTGCCAGCAGTGTCATGGCGCTAACGAACACCGGGGAGCTGTTTTTT	CASSVMALTNTGELFF
NA	NA	TRBV9	TRBJ1-2	TGTGCCAGCAGCGTTTCAGGGTGGCGAGGCTACACCTTC	CASSVSGWRGYTF
once	TRBD1	TRBV24-1	TRBJ2-2	TGTGCCACGGGGACAGACAACACCGGGGAGCTGTTTTTT	CATGTDNTGELFF
NA	NA	TRBV19	TRBJ1-2	TGTGCCAGCAAATCAGGGGTCTATGGCTACACCTTC	CASKSGVYGYTF
NA	NA	TRBV2	TRBJ2-2	TGTGCCAGCAAGGCCGGGTATGACACCGGGGAGCTGTTTTTT	CASKAGYDTGELFF
NA	NA	TRBV5-1	TRBJ1-3	TGCGCCAGCAGCTTGCAGGGACGGAGCTCTGGAAACACCATATATTTT	CASSLQGRSSGNTIYF
once	TRBD2	TRBV3-1/TRBV3-2	TRBJ2-3	TGTGCCAGCAGCCTGCCCGGGACTAGCGGCCTGGGGGCAGATACGCAGTATTTT	CASSLPGTSGLGADTQYF
once	NA	TRBV18	TRBJ2-1	TGTGCCAGCTCACCTAGGGACGGTGGGGTGTACAATGAGCAGTTCTTC	CASSPRDGGVYNEQFF
once	TRBD2	TRBV2	TRBJ2-1	TGTGCCAGTGAGCGGGGCCGGAACAACAATGAGCAGTTCTTC	CASERGRNNNEQFF